The 2 T cell receptor beta chains presented below share a single source sample, sequenced in a study of spatial heterogeneity in lung cancer. As to time point: sample taken at primary tumor resection. Each CDR3 protein is one row after TCRdb ran MiXCR on the 5' RACE reads. The sample contains approximately 20,000 distinct CDR3 sequences, around 4.6% of which appear only once. The material sequenced was PBMCs, taken at surgery. These receptors were taken from a male donor with early-stage non-small cell lung cancer.

This clonotype was detected ten times or more. The rearrangement uses TRBV7-9 and TRBJ2-5; 9 bases are shared with TRBD2. The CDR3 has 17 residues. V gave up 5 bases and J gave up 5 bases; unmatched junction bases: 15. Germline values: CDR1 SEHNR, CDR2 FQNEAQ (reference sequence). The CDR3 DNA is TGTGCCAGCAGCGCCGTTCTAGCGGGGAGGGCCGCGGAGACCCAGTACTTC. It codes for CASSAVLAGRAAETQYF.

The table lists this clonotype with many counts. The chain employs TRBV3-1 and TRBJ1-2; 8 bases are shared with TRBD1. CDR3 size: 15 residues. CDR1 LGHDT and CDR2 YNNKEL come from the germline V gene (reference sequence). J lost 7 bases, V lost 4 bases, and 11 bases had no gene match. The CDR3 coding sequence is TGTGCCAGCAGCCGCGAAACGACAGGGGATAGTGGCTACACCTTC. Its protein is CASSRETTGDSGYTF. Using reference TRBV3-1 and TRBJ1-2 for the parts outside the CDR3, the full variable domain is DTAVSQTPKYLVTQMGNDKSIKCEQNLGHDTMYWYKQDSKKFLKIMFSYNNKELIINETVPNRFSPKSPDKAHLNLHINSLELGDSAVYFCASSRETTGDSGYTFGSGTRLTVV.